The 10 T cell receptor beta chains below were found in one sample sequenced in a study of shared clonotypes between healthy human individuals. Here immunoSEQ multiplex PCR was the method, and the copy in TCRdb shows in-frame clones only, minus some. This table has roughly 380,000 clones, about 96% appearing once. Material: memory CD8+ T cells sorted from blood. Subset specified: CD45RO+ cells pooled with CCR7-negative TemRA cells. These receptors were taken from a man aged 30 to 45 in good health.

The chain recombines TRBV7-9 with TRBJ2-7, with 13 bases identical to TRBD2. V lost 5 bases to trimming and J lost 2 bases; unmatched junction nucleotides: 6. Germline V lookup: CDR1 SEHNR, CDR2 FQNEAQ (reference sequence). The CDR3 loop spans 16 amino acids. CDR3 coding DNA: TGTGCCAGCAGCAGGACTAGCGGGAGTCGGGCCTACGAGCAGTACTTC. It encodes CASSRTSGSRAYEQYF. The variable domain in full, with the rest retrieved from reference TRBV7-9 and TRBJ2-7, is DTGVSQNPRHKITKRGQNVTFRCDPISEHNRLYWYRQTLGQGPEFLTYFQNEAQLEKSRLLSDRFSAERPKGSFSTLEIQRTEQGDSAMYLCASSRTSGSRAYEQYFGPGTRLTVT.

The chain couples TRBV28 to TRBJ2-7; D possibly corresponds to TRBD1 (6 bases). This CDR3 has 13 residues. Trimming stripped 8 bases from V and 5 bases from J, with 16 bases between. Germline V gene lookup returns CDR1 MDHEN and CDR2 SYDVKM. The CDR3 loop reads CASGRGMTNEQYF. As DNA, the CDR3 is TGTGCCAGCGGTAGGGGGATGACTAACGAGCAGTACTTC.

CDR3 bases: TGCGCCAGCAGCTCGACCGGGACAGGGGACCTCTATGGCTACACCTTC. This gives the protein CASSSTGTGDLYGYTF. The V gene is TRBV5-1, the J gene TRBJ1-2, with 10 bases fitting TRBD1. The CDR3 runs to 16 residues. Germline CDR1 is SGHRS and CDR2 is YFSETQ. Germline trimming cut 3 bases from V and 4 bases from J; bases unmatched to any gene: 9. Full variable domain (outside the CDR3, taken from reference TRBV5-1 and TRBJ1-2): KAGVTQTPRYLIKTRGQQVTLSCSPISGHRSVSWYQQTPGQGLQFLFEYFSETQRNKGNFPGRFSGRQFSNSRSEMNVSTLELGDSALYLCASSSTGTGDLYGYTFGSGTRLTVV.

This chain joins TRBV4-1 and TRBJ2-4; 8 nucleotides match TRBD1. The V segment lost 5 bases and the J segment 0 bases; nucleotides outside the gene matches: 15. There are 19 residues in the CDR3. Per germline, CDR1 MGHRA and CDR2 YSYEKL. DNA for the CDR3: TGCGCCAGCAGCGAGGCAGGGGGCGCGGCCGAGGTAGCCAAAAACATTCAGTACTTC. Amino acids: CASSEAGGAAEVAKNIQYF.

The chain uses TRBV7-2 and TRBJ1-3, with 9 nucleotides matching TRBD1. After removal of 6 bases from V and 1 base from J, the junction contained 4 bases not matched to a gene. The CDR3 contains 15 residues. Per the germline V gene, CDR1 is SGHTA and CDR2 is FQGNSA. The CDR3 bases are TGTGCCAGCAGTCGACAGGGGGTATCTGGAAACACCATATATTTT. Its protein is CASSRQGVSGNTIYF.

The V and J genes are TRBV7-3 and TRBJ2-3; 10 nucleotides align to TRBD2. This CDR3 comprises 15 residues. The germline V gene encodes CDR1 SGHTA and CDR2 FQGTGA. V lost 2 bases, J lost 4 bases, and 3 bases stayed unmatched. The CDR3 DNA follows: TGTGCCAGCAGCTTATCAGCGGGAGGGTCAGATACGCAGTATTTT. Translating it yields CASSLSAGGSDTQYF.

The rearrangement joins TRBV15 to TRBJ1-4, with D possibly being TRBD1 (5 bases). Trimming took off 9 bases at V and 4 bases at J, with 12 bases between the two ends. The germline V gene encodes CDR1 LNHNV and CDR2 YYDKDF (reference sequence). The CDR3 runs to 13 residues. The CDR3 sequence is CATKTVFNEKLFF. The CDR3 region has the DNA TGTGCCACAAAGACAGTCTTTAATGAAAAACTGTTTTTT.

This rearrangement joins TRBV27 to TRBJ1-2; D unresolved. The CDR3 has 14 residues. Germline V CDR1 and CDR2: MNHEY, SMNVEV (reference sequence). V was shortened by 8 bases and J by 1 base, with 14 bases between the two germline ends. DNA for the CDR3: TGTGCCAGCTCCCTAGTTCGCGGTAACTATGGCTACACCTTC. It translates to CASSLVRGNYGYTF.

The V gene is TRBV19, the J gene TRBJ2-7; 15 bases match TRBD2. Germline lookup yields CDR1 LNHDA and CDR2 SQIVND (reference sequence). V trimming: 7 bases; J trimming: 8 bases; junction bases outside the gene matches: 3. The CDR3 has 13 residues. DNA of the CDR3: TGTGCCAGTACGGGACTAGCGGGAGGACAGCAGTACTTC. This encodes CASTGLAGGQQYF.

V is TRBV28 and J is TRBJ2-3; D unresolved. Germline values: CDR1 MDHEN, CDR2 SYDVKM. The CDR3 runs to 12 residues. V lost 4 bases and J 4 bases, leaving 6 bases between the germline ends. This CDR3 is CASSSRPDTQYF. CDR3 bases: TGTGCCAGCAGTTCCCGGCCAGATACGCAGTATTTT.